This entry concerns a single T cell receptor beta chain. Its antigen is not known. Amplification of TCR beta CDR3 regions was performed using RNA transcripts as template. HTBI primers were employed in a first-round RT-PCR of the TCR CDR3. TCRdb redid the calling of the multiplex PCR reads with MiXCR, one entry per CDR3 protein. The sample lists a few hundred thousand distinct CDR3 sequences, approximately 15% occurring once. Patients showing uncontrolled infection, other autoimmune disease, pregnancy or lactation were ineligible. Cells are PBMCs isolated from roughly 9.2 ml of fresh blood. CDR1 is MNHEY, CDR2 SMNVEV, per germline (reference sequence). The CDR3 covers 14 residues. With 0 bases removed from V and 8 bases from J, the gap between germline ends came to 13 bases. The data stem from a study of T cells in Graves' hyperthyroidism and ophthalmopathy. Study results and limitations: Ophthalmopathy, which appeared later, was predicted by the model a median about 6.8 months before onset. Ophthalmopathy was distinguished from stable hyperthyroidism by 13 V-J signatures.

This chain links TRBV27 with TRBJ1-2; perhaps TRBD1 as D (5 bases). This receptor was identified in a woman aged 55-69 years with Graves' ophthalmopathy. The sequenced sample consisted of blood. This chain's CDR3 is CASSLSRGDGGYTF. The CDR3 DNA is TGTGCCAGCAGTTTATCAAGAGGGGACGGAGGCTACACCTTC.